The 2 T cell receptor beta chains below all came from one sample that was sequenced in a study of T cells in Graves' hyperthyroidism and ophthalmopathy. What was amplified from RNA transcripts were TCR beta CDR3 regions. HTBI primers drove first-round RT-PCR of the TCR CDR3. TCRdb called the multiplex PCR reads again in MiXCR, with one record for every CDR3 protein. This table holds under 350,000 distinct CDR3 sequences, about a sixth found once. Specimen: blood. Receptor source: a woman aged 60-70 years with Graves' ophthalmopathy.

In its sample, this clonotype was seen many times. In nucleotides, the CDR3 is TGTGCCAGCAGCTTACCCGGACAGGGCATGGGCTACAATGAGCAGTTCTTC. It codes for CASSLPGQGMGYNEQFF. The chain recombines TRBV7-3 with TRBJ2-1, with TRBD1 identical over 8 bases. The CDR3 length is 17 residues. Germline CDR1 reads SGHTA; CDR2 reads FQGTGA. V was clipped by 2 bases and J by 3 bases; unmatched bases: 9.

This clonotype occurred many times. V is TRBV6-2 or TRBV6-3 and J is TRBJ1-1; tentatively, D is TRBD1 (5 bases). V gave up 8 bases and J gave up 5 bases, with 15 bases separating them. CDR1 is MNHEY, CDR2 SVGEGT, per germline. The CDR3 is 13 residues long. This CDR3 is CASVQGGATEAFF. In nucleotides, the CDR3 is TGTGCCAGCGTGCAGGGTGGGGCGACTGAAGCTTTCTTT.